These 20 T cell receptor beta chains were sequenced from one sample in a study of T-cell memory formation after mild COVID-19. TCRdb called the 5' RACE reads again in MiXCR, with one record for every CDR3 protein. Of roughly 130,000 distinct CDR3 sequences in the sample, about 5.9% were seen once. Material: PBMCs or a T cell subset sorted from them (not recorded which). Every receptor here comes from an adult woman who had mild COVID-19 (a few samples of this study predate the infection). Cell type and time point are not known.

This clonotype was seen at least ten times. The chain couples TRBV7-9 to TRBJ1-5; D is ambiguous. The CDR3 is 16 residues long. The germline V gene has CDR1 SEHNR and CDR2 FQNEAQ (reference sequence). Trimming pared 1 base from V and 0 bases from J, leaving 10 bases between. CDR3 DNA: TGTGCCAGCAGCTTAGAAGGCACGTATAGCAATCAGCCCCAGCATTTT. It codes for CASSLEGTYSNQPQHF.

This clonotype has just a few counts. It is likely a read error, because the conserved phenylalanine at the end of the CDR3 is missing. It is unclear where the CDR3 begins or ends on the DNA, so no DNA is shown, and the CDR3 is as TCRdb lists it. The chain couples TRBV21-1 to TRBJ1-4. TRBV21-1 is a listed pseudogene. The CDR3 is 11 residues long, ends included. The CDR3: CASSRLLPTDL.

The table lists this clonotype with a few counts. The chain couples TRBV6-2 or TRBV6-3 to TRBJ2-3; no clear D gene. The germline V gene has CDR1 MNHEY and CDR2 SVGEGT. The CDR3 contains 15 residues. Trimming took 0 bases from V and 2 from J, leaving 9 bases between them. In DNA, the CDR3 is TGTGCCAGCAGTTACTCAAGGCCTACCACAGATACGCAGTATTTT. Protein: CASSYSRPTTDTQYF.

This clonotype was counted ten times or more. V is TRBV12-3 or TRBV12-4 and J is TRBJ2-7, with D tentatively TRBD1 or TRBD2 (5 bases each). The CDR3 is 13 residues long. V lost 5 bases and J lost 6, with 14 bases in between. CDR3 amino acids: CASSPSGGREQYF. The CDR3 DNA reads as TGTGCCAGCAGTCCCAGTGGGGGACGCGAGCAGTACTTC.

This clonotype was observed a few times. The chain combines TRBV5-1 with TRBJ2-3, with a tentative D call TRBD2 (5 bases). The V gene lost 0 bases and the J gene lost 4 bases, with 9 bases spanning the gap. This CDR3 comprises 14 residues. CDR1 and CDR2 (germline): SGHRS, YFSETQ. This CDR3 is CASSLGVGADTQYF. CDR3 nucleotides: TGCGCCAGCAGCTTGGGAGTCGGGGCAGATACGCAGTATTTT.

This clonotype was seen many times. The gene calls are TRBV5-1 and TRBJ2-7; D is unclear. CDR1 is SGHRS, CDR2 YFSETQ, per germline. V was pared by 1 base and J by 4 bases, with 6 bases between. The CDR3 is 12 residues long. The CDR3 loop reads CASSLWGYEQYF. CDR3 nucleotides: TGCGCCAGCAGCTTGTGGGGTTACGAGCAGTACTTC.

The chain carries TRBV14 and TRBJ1-2; no reliable D call. Germline V gene lookup returns CDR1 SGHDN and CDR2 FVKESK. V was trimmed by 0 bases and J by 5 bases, leaving 13 bases between them. CDR3 size: 15 residues. CDR3 sequence: CASSQDPSPRYGYTF. The CDR3, as DNA: TGTGCCAGCAGCCAAGACCCGTCCCCTCGGTATGGCTACACCTTC. The complete variable domain, with remaining parts taken from reference TRBV14 and TRBJ1-2, reads EAGVTQFPSHSVIEKGQTVTLRCDPISGHDNLYWYRRVMGKEIKFLLHFVKESKQDESGMPNNRFLAERTGGTYSTLKVQPAELEDSGVYFCASSQDPSPRYGYTFGSGTRLTVV.

The chain joins TRBV11-2 to TRBJ1-5; 8 nucleotides agree with TRBD1. V trimming: 7 bases; J trimming: 2 bases; junction bases outside the gene matches: 4. The CDR3 consists of 14 residues. CDR1 is SGHAT and CDR2 is FQNNGV in the germline V gene. In DNA form, the CDR3 reads TGTGCCAGCACAGGGGGCAGCGGCAATCAGCCCCAGCATTTT. Translation gives CASTGGSGNQPQHF.

This sequence joins TRBV11-2 and TRBJ2-7; maybe TRBD2 (6 bases). Germline assignment: CDR1 SGHAT and CDR2 FQNNGV. CDR3 size: 15 residues. Trimming pared 1 base from V and 3 bases from J, leaving 13 bases between. The CDR3 DNA follows: TGTGCCAGCAGCTTAGTGCCAGCGGGTGACTACGAGCAGTACTTC. It yields the protein CASSLVPAGDYEQYF.

The genes are TRBV7-9 and TRBJ1-1, with D maybe TRBD1 (5 bases). The germline V and J ends were trimmed by 5 bases and 0 bases, with 13 bases remaining between them. Germline lookup yields CDR1 SEHNR and CDR2 FQNEAQ (reference sequence). This CDR3 has 15 residues. This CDR3 reads CASSPKTAMNTEAFF. CDR3 sequence (DNA): TGTGCCAGCAGCCCAAAGACAGCCATGAACACTGAAGCTTTCTTT.

This chain links TRBV24-1 with TRBJ2-3, with 7 bases identical to TRBD2. In germline, CDR1 is KGHDR, CDR2 SFDVKD. With 5 bases clipped from V and 1 base from J, the junction kept 17 bases outside the gene matches. The CDR3 has 19 residues. DNA of the CDR3: TGTGCCACCAGTGGCCCACGGGCGGGAGTTGGCCGGGGCACAGATACGCAGTATTTT. This sequence encodes CATSGPRAGVGRGTDTQYF.

In its sample, this clonotype was seen many times. This chain uses TRBV9 with TRBJ2-2, with TRBD1 as a possible D gene (7 bases). V lost 0 bases and J lost 1, with 13 bases in between. This CDR3 spans 17 amino acids. Germline-derived CDR1 and CDR2 are SGDLS and YYNGEE. As DNA, the CDR3 is TGTGCCAGCAGCGTAGGGGGCGGGACAGTGAACACCGGGGAGCTGTTTTTT. Translating it yields CASSVGGGTVNTGELFF.

J is TRBJ2-5 and V is TRBV3-1, with unresolved D. From germline, CDR1 is LGHDT and CDR2 YNNKEL (reference sequence). This CDR3 has 15 residues. V lost 4 bases, J lost 3 bases, and 15 bases lay in between. The DNA of the CDR3 is TGTGCCAGCAGCCGAGGCCTCAAGATTGAAGAGACCCAGTACTTC. This sequence encodes CASSRGLKIEETQYF.

The CDR3 region is CASTPHGVRGARDYGYTF. The CDR3 region has the DNA TGTGCCAGCACTCCCCACGGAGTACGGGGGGCGCGGGACTATGGCTACACCTTC. The chain employs TRBV27 and TRBJ1-2; TRBD1 might be the D (6 bases). The CDR3 is made up of 18 amino acids. Looked up from germline, CDR1 is MNHEY and CDR2 is SMNVEV (reference sequence). V gave up 7 bases and J gave up 3 bases, with 27 bases separating them.

This clonotype came up a few times. V gene TRBV3-1 combines with J gene TRBJ2-7; D might be TRBD1 (5 bases). Germline CDR1 LGHDT, CDR2 YNNKEL (reference sequence). This CDR3 has 14 amino acids. Deletions cut 4 bases from V and 0 bases from J, with 10 bases between. The CDR3 nucleotides are TGTGCCAGCAGCCTCGACAGAGTCTCCTACGAGCAGTACTTC. It translates to CASSLDRVSYEQYF.

This clonotype was found many times. The chain combines TRBV4-1 with TRBJ2-7; the D is unclear. Between the trimmed V and J ends, which lost 1 base and 1 base, there was a span of 5 bases. Germline CDR1 is MGHRA and CDR2 is YSYEKL. The CDR3 extends over 13 amino acids. The CDR3 is CASSQGRSYEQYF. CDR3 nucleotides: TGCGCCAGCAGCCAAGGACGGTCCTACGAGCAGTACTTC.

The table lists this clonotype with many counts. The J gene is TRBJ2-1, the V gene TRBV20-1, with 10 nucleotides matching TRBD1. There are 13 residues in the CDR3. The junction had 5 bases not matched to a gene; V was cut back by 5 bases and J by 7 bases. The germline V gene has CDR1 DFQATT and CDR2 SNEGSKA (reference sequence). CDR3 sequence reads: CSADRGLQNEQFF. The DNA for the CDR3 is TGCAGTGCTGACAGGGGGCTACAGAATGAGCAGTTCTTC.

This clonotype was recorded at least ten times. CDR3 sequence: CATSTESPGEETQYF. The CDR3 DNA follows: TGTGCCACCAGCACAGAGTCTCCAGGGGAGGAGACCCAGTACTTC. The V call is TRBV24-1, the J call TRBJ2-5, with D possibly TRBD1 on 6 matching bases. This CDR3 comprises 15 residues. V dropped 7 bases and J dropped 5 bases, with 19 bases sitting between them. CDR1 is KGHDR, CDR2 SFDVKD, per germline.

This clonotype was counted many times. This chain uses TRBV5-6 with TRBJ2-7; weak D call: TRBD2 (5 bases). Germline V gene lookup returns CDR1 SGHDT and CDR2 YYEEEE. This CDR3 region has 15 residues. V was cut by 0 bases and J by 3 bases, with 13 bases left in between. The CDR3 region has the DNA TGTGCCAGCAGCTTGGAAGCGGTCAGAGGCTACGAGCAGTACTTC. Translated, it gives CASSLEAVRGYEQYF.

In its sample, this clonotype was seen many times. This chain uses TRBV6-2 or TRBV6-3 with TRBJ2-3, with D unresolved. CDR1 and CDR2 (germline): MNHEY, SVGEGT. Trimming shortened V by 2 bases and J by 4 bases, and 4 bases separated the two germline ends. The CDR3 loop spans 12 amino acids. The CDR3 sequence: CASSYESDTQYF. In DNA form, the CDR3 reads TGTGCCAGCAGTTACGAATCAGATACGCAGTATTTT.